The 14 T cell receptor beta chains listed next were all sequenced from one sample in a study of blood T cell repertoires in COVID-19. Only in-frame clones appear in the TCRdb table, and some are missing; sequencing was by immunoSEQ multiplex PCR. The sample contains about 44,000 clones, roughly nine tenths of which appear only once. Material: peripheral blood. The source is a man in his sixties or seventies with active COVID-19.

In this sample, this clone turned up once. The CDR3 is CARRQGNPIEAFF. The DNA of the CDR3 is TGTGCCAGGAGACAGGGTAACCCTATTGAAGCTTTCTTT. The V gene is TRBV14, the J gene TRBJ1-1, with 7 bases that match TRBD1. The CDR3 covers 13 residues. Trimming removed 9 bases from V and 7 bases from J; junction bases left unmatched: 11. Germline V gene lookup returns CDR1 SGHDN and CDR2 FVKESK.

For the CDR3, the DNA is TGTGCCAGTAGTCGGGCCTGGGACAAATCGTTCGATAGCAATCAGCCCCAGCATTTT. It is translated as CASSRAWDKSFDSNQPQHF. V usage is TRBV19 and J usage is TRBJ1-5; D perhaps matches TRBD1 (6 bases). The CDR3 is made up of 19 amino acids. The germline V gene has CDR1 LNHDA and CDR2 SQIVND (reference sequence). V gave up 5 bases and J gave up 0 bases, with 23 bases separating them. Combining the CDR3 with reference TRBV19 and TRBJ1-5 gives the whole variable domain DGGITQSPKYLFRKEGQNVTLSCEQNLNHDAMYWYRQDPGQGLRLIYYSQIVNDFQKGDIAEGYSVSREKKESFPLTVTSAQKNPTAFYLCASSRAWDKSFDSNQPQHFGDGTRLSIL.

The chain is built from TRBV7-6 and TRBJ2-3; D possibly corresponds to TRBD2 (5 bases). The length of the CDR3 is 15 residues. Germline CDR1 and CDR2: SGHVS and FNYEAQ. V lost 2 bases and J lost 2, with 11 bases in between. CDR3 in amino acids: CASSLFSANTDTQYF. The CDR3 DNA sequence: TGTGCCAGCAGCTTATTTAGCGCAAACACAGATACGCAGTATTTT.

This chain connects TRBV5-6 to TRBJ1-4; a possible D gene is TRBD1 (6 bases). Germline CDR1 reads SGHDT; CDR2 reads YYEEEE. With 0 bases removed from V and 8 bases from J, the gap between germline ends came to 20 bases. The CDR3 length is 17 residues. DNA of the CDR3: TGTGCCAGCAGCTTGGATAGACAGCCCGCGGGGGGCGAAAAACTGTTTTTT. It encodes CASSLDRQPAGGEKLFF.

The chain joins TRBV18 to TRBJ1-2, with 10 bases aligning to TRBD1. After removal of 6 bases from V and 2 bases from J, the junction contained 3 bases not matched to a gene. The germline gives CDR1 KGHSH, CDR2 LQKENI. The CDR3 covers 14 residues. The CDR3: CASSPGQGNYGYTF. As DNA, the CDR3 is TGTGCCAGCTCCCCGGGACAGGGGAACTATGGCTACACCTTC. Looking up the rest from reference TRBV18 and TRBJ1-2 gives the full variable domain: NAGVMQNPRHLVRRRGQEARLRCSPMKGHSHVYWYRQLPEEGLKFMVYLQKENIIDESGMPKERFSAEFPKEGPSILRIQQVVRGDSAAYFCASSPGQGNYGYTFGSGTRLTVV.

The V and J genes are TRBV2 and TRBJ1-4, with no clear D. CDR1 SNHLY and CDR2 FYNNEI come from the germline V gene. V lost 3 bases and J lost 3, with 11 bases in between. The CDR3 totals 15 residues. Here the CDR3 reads CASSDRPAANEKLFF. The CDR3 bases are TGTGCCAGCAGTGATCGACCCGCGGCTAATGAAAAACTGTTTTTT. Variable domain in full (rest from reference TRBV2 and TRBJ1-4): EPEVTQTPSHQVTQMGQEVILRCVPISNHLYFYWYRQILGQKVEFLVSFYNNEISEKSEIFDDQFSVERPDGSNFTLKIRSTKLEDSAMYFCASSDRPAANEKLFFGSGTQLSVL.

The CDR3 bases are TGTGCCAGCCCCAGAGGGGGGGACAGGGGTAGCAATCAGCCCCAGCATTTT. Protein: CASPRGGDRGSNQPQHF. The chain is built from TRBV27 and TRBJ1-5; 10 bases match TRBD1. The V and J ends lost 8 bases and 0 bases, in that order; junction bases with no gene match: 10. Looked up from germline, CDR1 is MNHEY and CDR2 is SMNVEV (reference sequence). The CDR3 extends over 17 amino acids.

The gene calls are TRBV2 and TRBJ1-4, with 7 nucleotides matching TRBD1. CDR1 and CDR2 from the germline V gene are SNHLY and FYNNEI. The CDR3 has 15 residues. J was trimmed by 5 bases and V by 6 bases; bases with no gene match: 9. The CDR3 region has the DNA TGTGCCAGCAGAGCCACAGGGGCCCCAAATGAAAAACTGTTTTTT. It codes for CASRATGAPNEKLFF.

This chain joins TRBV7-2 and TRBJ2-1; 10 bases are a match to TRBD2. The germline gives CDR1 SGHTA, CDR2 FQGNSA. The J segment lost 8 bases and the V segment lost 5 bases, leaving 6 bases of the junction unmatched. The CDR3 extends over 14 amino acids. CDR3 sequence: CASSQGLARDEQFF. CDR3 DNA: TGTGCCAGCAGCCAGGGACTAGCGAGGGATGAGCAGTTCTTC.

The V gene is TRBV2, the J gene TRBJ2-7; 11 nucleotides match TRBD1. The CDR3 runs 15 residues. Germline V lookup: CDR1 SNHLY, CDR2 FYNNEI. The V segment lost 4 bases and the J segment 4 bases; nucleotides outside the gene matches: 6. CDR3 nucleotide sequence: TGTGCCAGCAGTGGTCGGACAGGGGGCTCATACGAGCAGTACTTC. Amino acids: CASSGRTGGSYEQYF. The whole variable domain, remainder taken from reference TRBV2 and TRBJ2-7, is EPEVTQTPSHQVTQMGQEVILRCVPISNHLYFYWYRQILGQKVEFLVSFYNNEISEKSEIFDDQFSVERPDGSNFTLKIRSTKLEDSAMYFCASSGRTGGSYEQYFGPGTRLTVT.

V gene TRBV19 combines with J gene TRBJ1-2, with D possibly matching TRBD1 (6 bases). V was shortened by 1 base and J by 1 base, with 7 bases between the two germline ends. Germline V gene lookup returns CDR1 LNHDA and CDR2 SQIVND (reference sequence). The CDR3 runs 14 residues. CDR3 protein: CASSIGTVNYGYTF. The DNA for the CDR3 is TGTGCCAGTAGTATAGGGACAGTTAACTATGGCTACACCTTC.

CDR3 sequence: CSASSLQNNSPLHF. In DNA, the CDR3 is TGCAGTGCTAGTTCCCTCCAGAATAATTCACCCCTCCACTTT. J is TRBJ1-6 and V is TRBV20-1; D remains ambiguous. Germline loops: CDR1 DFQATT, CDR2 SNEGSKA (reference sequence). The germline V and J ends were trimmed by 3 bases and 5 bases, with 11 bases remaining between them. This CDR3 comprises 14 residues.

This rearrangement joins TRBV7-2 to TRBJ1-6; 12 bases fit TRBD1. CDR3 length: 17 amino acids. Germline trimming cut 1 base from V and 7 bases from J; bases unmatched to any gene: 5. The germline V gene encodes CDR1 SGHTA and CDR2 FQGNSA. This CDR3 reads CASSLGGTGGGNSPLHF. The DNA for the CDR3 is TGTGCCAGCAGCTTAGGGGGGACAGGGGGCGGGAATTCACCCCTCCACTTT. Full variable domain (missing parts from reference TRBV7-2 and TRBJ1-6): GAGVSQSPSNKVTEKGKDVELRCDPISGHTALYWYRQSLGQGLEFLIYFQGNSAPDKSGLPSDRFSAERTGGSVSTLTIQRTQQEDSAVYLCASSLGGTGGGNSPLHFGNGTRLTVT.

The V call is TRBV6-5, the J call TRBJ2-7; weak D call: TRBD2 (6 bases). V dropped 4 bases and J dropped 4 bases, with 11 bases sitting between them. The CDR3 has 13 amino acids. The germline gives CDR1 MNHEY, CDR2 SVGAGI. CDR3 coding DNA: TGTGCCAGCAGTTCCGGGACTTCGTACGAGCAGTACTTC. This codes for CASSSGTSYEQYF.